Listed here are 16 T cell receptor beta chains from one sample, sequenced in a study of PD-1 blockade in classical Hodgkin lymphoma. Every patient relapsed after autologous stem cell transplantation, and brentuximab vedotin exposure varied. The data were produced by immunoSEQ multiplex PCR, yet TCRdb's version contains in-frame clones alone and is incomplete. The profile shows some 100,000 clones, just under 95% of them singletons. The source material was peripheral blood mononuclear cells (PBMCs), sampled at baseline. The source of these receptors is a human donor with classical Hodgkin lymphoma.

This clone was recorded only once. V usage is TRBV7-2 and J usage is TRBJ1-1; the match to TRBD1 covers 9 bases. The V and J ends lost 4 bases and 1 base, in that order; junction bases with no gene match: 1. CDR1 SGHTA and CDR2 FQGNSA come from the germline V gene. The CDR3 length is 14 residues. CDR3 protein: CASSWGQGNTEAFF. CDR3 DNA: TGTGCCAGCAGCTGGGGACAGGGGAACACTGAAGCTTTCTTT. Using reference TRBV7-2 and TRBJ1-1 for the parts outside the CDR3, the full variable domain is GAGVSQSPSNKVTEKGKDVELRCDPISGHTALYWYRQSLGQGLEFLIYFQGNSAPDKSGLPSDRFSAERTGGSVSTLTIQRTQQEDSAVYLCASSWGQGNTEAFFGQGTRLTVV.

The V and J genes are TRBV5-1 and TRBJ2-7; TRBD2 matches at 8 bases. Germline assignment: CDR1 SGHRS and CDR2 YFSETQ. The length of the CDR3 is 16 residues. The junction had 10 bases not matched to a gene; V was cut back by 4 bases and J by 1 base. Written as DNA, the CDR3 is TGCGCCAGCAGCCCCTGGAGCGGGAGCATGTCCTACGAGCAGTACTTC. This gives the protein CASSPWSGSMSYEQYF.

V is TRBV4-2 and J is TRBJ1-2; D not certain. The CDR3 has 17 residues. The V gene lost 1 base and the J gene lost 1 base, with 16 bases spanning the gap. Per the germline V gene, CDR1 is LGHNA and CDR2 is YNFKEQ. CDR3: CASSQGRVQTVNYGYTF. The CDR3 DNA follows: TGTGCCAGCAGCCAAGGAAGGGTACAAACAGTTAACTATGGCTACACCTTC.

The V and J genes are TRBV11-2 and TRBJ2-1; D ambiguous. Per germline, CDR1 SGHAT and CDR2 FQNNGV. The CDR3 runs to 14 residues. Trimming cost V 7 bases and J 9 bases, with 19 bases left between them. CDR3 DNA: TGTGCCAGCACCCTGTCGCTGCCCTTGAGTGAGCAGTTCTTC. This gives the protein CASTLSLPLSEQFF.

The genes are TRBV27 and TRBJ2-7; 7 bases align to TRBD1. The V and J ends lost 4 bases and 0 bases, in that order; junction bases with no gene match: 6. CDR1 MNHEY and CDR2 SMNVEV come from the germline V gene (reference sequence). This CDR3 is 15 amino acids long. Here the CDR3 reads CASSSTGAASYEQYF. In DNA, the CDR3 is TGTGCCAGCAGTTCCACAGGGGCCGCCTCCTACGAGCAGTACTTC.

The chain links TRBV28 to TRBJ1-3; a possible D gene is TRBD1 (6 bases). The CDR3 consists of 14 residues. V was clipped by 6 bases and J by 0 bases, with 9 bases between them. Germline CDR1 MDHEN, CDR2 SYDVKM. CDR3 amino acids: CASRQQGSGNTIYF. The CDR3 DNA reads TGTGCCAGCAGACAACAGGGCTCTGGAAACACCATATATTTT.

CDR3 protein: CSVGSIGNTIYF. The CDR3 nucleotides read TGCAGCGTTGGAAGCATAGGAAACACCATATATTTT. V is TRBV29-1 and J is TRBJ1-3, with unresolved D. Germline CDR1 is SQVTM and CDR2 is ANQGSEA. This CDR3 is 12 amino acids long. V dropped 4 bases and J dropped 4 bases, with 8 bases sitting between them.

The chain has TRBV7-2 and TRBJ1-1; D gene ambiguous. The length of the CDR3 is 12 residues. Germline V CDR1 and CDR2: SGHTA, FQGNSA. The V end lost 5 bases, the J end lost 4 bases, and 8 bases lay between the germline ends. The CDR3, as DNA: TGTGCCAGCAGCCTGGCCCTCACTGAAGCTTTCTTT. Encoded protein: CASSLALTEAFF.

This clone was found a few times. The chain uses TRBV14 and TRBJ2-7, with 8 bases fitting TRBD2. Germline CDR1 reads SGHDN; CDR2 reads FVKESK. Trimming took 1 base from V and 5 from J; bases not matched to a gene: 7. The CDR3 runs 15 residues. The CDR3 coding sequence is TGTGCCAGCAGCCAAGCCGGGACTAGTCAAAACGAGCAGTACTTC. This sequence encodes CASSQAGTSQNEQYF.

This clone has just a few counts. J is TRBJ1-1 and V is TRBV9; D perhaps matches TRBD1 (6 bases). CDR3 length: 14 residues. V lost 4 bases to trimming and J lost 4 bases, with 14 bases between them. Germline assignment: CDR1 SGDLS and CDR2 YYNGEE. CDR3 amino acids: CASSPSDSRTEAFF. CDR3 coding DNA: TGTGCCAGCAGCCCGTCGGACAGTCGCACTGAAGCTTTCTTT.

V is TRBV28 and J is TRBJ1-4, with 10 positions matching TRBD1. CDR1 and CDR2 from the germline V gene are MDHEN and SYDVKM. Losses at the gene ends were 5 bases for V and 10 bases for J; bases not matched to a gene: 7. CDR3 size: 14 residues. The DNA for the CDR3 is TGTGCCAGCAGTGTGGGACAGGGGCCTTCAAAACTGTTTTTT. Translated, it gives CASSVGQGPSKLFF.

The count of this clone is one. The chain has TRBV28 and TRBJ2-7; a possible D gene is TRBD2 (6 bases). The CDR3 length is 13 residues. Between the trimmed V and J ends, which lost 4 bases and 4 bases, there was a span of 11 bases. Per germline, CDR1 MDHEN and CDR2 SYDVKM. DNA for the CDR3: TGTGCCAGCAGTTCCCGACGGGGGTACGAGCAGTACTTC. Translating it yields CASSSRRGYEQYF. The full variable domain, its missing parts supplied by reference TRBV28 and TRBJ2-7, is DVKVTQSSRYLVKRTGEKVFLECVQDMDHENMFWYRQDPGLGLRLIYFSYDVKMKEKGDIPEGYSVSREKKERFSLILESASTNQTSMYLCASSSRRGYEQYFGPGTRLTVT.

The chain carries TRBV27 and TRBJ1-3; 9 positions match TRBD1. Looked up from germline, CDR1 is MNHEY and CDR2 is SMNVEV (reference sequence). V shed 5 bases, J shed 2 bases, and the junction held 4 bases outside the gene matches. CDR3 size: 15 residues. The CDR3 DNA follows: TGTGCCAGCAGTCCAGGGACAGGGCCTGGAAACACCATATATTTT. This encodes CASSPGTGPGNTIYF.

This chain uses TRBV6-1 with TRBJ2-1, with 7 bases fitting TRBD1. Looked up from germline, CDR1 is MNHNS and CDR2 is SASEGT. The length of the CDR3 is 12 residues. The trim removed 7 bases at V and 9 bases at J, leaving 6 bases unmatched. The CDR3 DNA sequence: TGTGCCAGCACTCTCGGACAGGTTGAGCAGTTCTTC. The encoded protein is CASTLGQVEQFF.

The genes are TRBV11-2 and TRBJ2-3; D uncertain. This CDR3 contains 15 residues. CDR1 and CDR2 (germline): SGHAT, FQNNGV. Trimming took 2 bases from V and 1 from J, leaving 10 bases between them. CDR3 sequence reads: CASSLSVPRTDTQYF. CDR3 bases: TGTGCCAGCAGCTTATCAGTCCCCCGCACAGATACGCAGTATTTT.

The chain combines TRBV6-5 with TRBJ2-7; 9 positions agree with TRBD1. This CDR3 comprises 15 residues. Per germline, CDR1 MNHEY and CDR2 SVGAGI. V was pared by 6 bases and J by 3 bases, with 9 bases of the junction left unmatched. The chain's CDR3 is CASSQTGGSLYEQYF. The CDR3 nucleotides are TGTGCCAGCAGCCAGACAGGGGGGTCCCTCTACGAGCAGTACTTC.